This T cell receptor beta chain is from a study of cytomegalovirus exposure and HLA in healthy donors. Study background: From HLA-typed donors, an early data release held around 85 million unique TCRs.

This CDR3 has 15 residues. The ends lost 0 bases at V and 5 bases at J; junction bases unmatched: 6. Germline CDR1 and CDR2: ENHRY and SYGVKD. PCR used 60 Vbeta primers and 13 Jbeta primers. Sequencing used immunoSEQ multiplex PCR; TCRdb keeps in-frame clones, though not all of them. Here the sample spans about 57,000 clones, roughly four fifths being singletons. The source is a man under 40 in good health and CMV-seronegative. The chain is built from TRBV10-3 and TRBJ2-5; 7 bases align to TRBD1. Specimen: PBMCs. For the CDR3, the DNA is TGTGCCATCAGTGAGTCTACGACAGGGACCGAGACCCAGTACTTC. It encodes CAISESTTGTETQYF.